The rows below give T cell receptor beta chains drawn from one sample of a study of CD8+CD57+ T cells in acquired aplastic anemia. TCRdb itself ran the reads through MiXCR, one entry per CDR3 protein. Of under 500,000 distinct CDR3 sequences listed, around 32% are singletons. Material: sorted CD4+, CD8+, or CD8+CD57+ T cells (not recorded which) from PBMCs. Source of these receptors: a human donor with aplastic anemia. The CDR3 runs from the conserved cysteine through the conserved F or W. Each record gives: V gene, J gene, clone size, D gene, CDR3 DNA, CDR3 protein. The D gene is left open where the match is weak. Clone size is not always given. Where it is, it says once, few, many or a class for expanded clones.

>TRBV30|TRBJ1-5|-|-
TGTGCCTGGAGTAGCCAGTACAATCAGCCCCAGCATTTT
CAWSSQYNQPQHF
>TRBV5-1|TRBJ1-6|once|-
TGCGCCAGCAGCTTGGGTTTTGGGAATTCACCCCTCCACTTT
CASSLGFGNSPLHF
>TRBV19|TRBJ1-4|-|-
TGTGCCAGTAGTATAGATCCGACTTTTAAACTGTTTTTT
CASSIDPTFKLFF
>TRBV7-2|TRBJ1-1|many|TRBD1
TGTGCCAGCAGCAACGACAGGGACGTGCGTTTTTTT
CASSNDRDVRFF
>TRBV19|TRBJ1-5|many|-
TGTGCCAGTAGGGACACAGACAATCAGCCCCAGCATTTT
CASRDTDNQPQHF
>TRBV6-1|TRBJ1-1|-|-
TGTGCCAGCAGTGAAGGACTTCTATTT
CASSEGLLF
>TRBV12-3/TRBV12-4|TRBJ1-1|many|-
TGTGCCAGCAGCACGACAGTCCCGAACACTGAAGCTTTCTTT
CASSTTVPNTEAFF
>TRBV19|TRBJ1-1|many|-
TGTGCCAGTAGTATGGGGGAACGTTTCACTGAAGCTTTCTTT
CASSMGERFTEAFF
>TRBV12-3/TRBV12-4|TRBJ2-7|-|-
TGTGCCAGCAGTCCCCCCCTCGCAGACAGCTCCTACGAGCAGTACTTC
CASSPPLADSSYEQYF
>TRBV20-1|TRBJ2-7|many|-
TGCAGTGCCCCCGATTCTAGGGGATTGTACGAGCAGTACTTC
CSAPDSRGLYEQYF